The clone carrying this TCR beta chain was found a few times. Libraries were prepared by immunoSEQ multiplex PCR; TCRdb keeps only in-frame clonotypes and omits some of them. The table includes 13,000 or so clones, 65% to 80% detected once. The CDR3 loop spans 13 amino acids. Germline V gene lookup returns CDR1 SGHNT and CDR2 YYREEE (reference sequence). The germline V and J ends were trimmed by 0 bases and 1 base, with 4 bases remaining between them. The sample comes from a study of OX40 agonist ivuxolimab in advanced cancers. The TCR comes from an adult with an advanced solid tumor such as melanoma, head and neck, liver or kidney cancer. The chain carries TRBV5-4 and TRBJ1-1; D is unclear. The source material was CD4+ or CD8+ T cells sorted from blood, sampled in a trial of the OX40 agonist ivuxolimab. The CDR3: CASSLGGNTEAFF. The DNA of the CDR3 is TGTGCCAGCAGCTTGGGGGGGAACACTGAAGCTTTCTTT.